This T cell receptor beta chain was captured by sequencing in a study of T-cell reconstitution after alpha-beta-depleted transplantation in children. Unique molecular identifiers were built into the TCRbeta library. Using its own MiXCR run on the PCR reads, TCRdb lists one record per CDR3 protein. The profile covers approximately 800,000 distinct CDR3 sequences, with roughly 16% appearing a single time and just under 5% taken by the ten largest. V gave up 1 base and J gave up 1 base; unmatched junction bases: 8. Per the germline V gene, CDR1 is MNHEY and CDR2 is SMNVEV (reference sequence). The CDR3 runs to 17 residues. This clonotype was counted many times.

The specimen was PBMCs, mostly from graft donor cells, collected 360 days after TCRalphabeta/CD19-depleted stem cell transplant. The rearrangement uses TRBV27 and TRBJ2-5; 8 bases are shared with TRBD2. The source is a male patient aged 5 to 17 who had a stem cell transplant for acute lymphoblastic leukemia, so the T cells may come from the graft donor. CDR3 residues: CASSLFGGGGLQETQYF. CDR3 nucleotides: TGTGCCAGCAGTTTATTCGGGGGCGGGGGGCTCCAAGAGACCCAGTACTTC.